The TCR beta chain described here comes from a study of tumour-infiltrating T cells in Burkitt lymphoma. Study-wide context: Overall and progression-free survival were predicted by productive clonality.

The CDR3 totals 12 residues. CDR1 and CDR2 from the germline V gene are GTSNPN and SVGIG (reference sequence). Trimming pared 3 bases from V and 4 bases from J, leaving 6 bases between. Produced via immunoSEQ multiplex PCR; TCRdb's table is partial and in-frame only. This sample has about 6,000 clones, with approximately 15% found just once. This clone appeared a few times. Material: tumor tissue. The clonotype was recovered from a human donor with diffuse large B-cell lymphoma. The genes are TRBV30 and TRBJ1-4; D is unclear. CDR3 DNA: TGTGCCTGGAGACAGAATAATGAAAAACTGTTTTTT. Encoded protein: CAWRQNNEKLFF. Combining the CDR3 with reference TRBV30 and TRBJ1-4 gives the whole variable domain SQTIHQWPATLVQPVGSPLSLECTVEGTSNPNLYWYRQAAGRGLQLLFYSVGIGQISSEVPQNLSASRPQDRQFILSSKKLLLSDSGFYLCAWRQNNEKLFFGSGTQLSVL.